This T cell receptor beta chain was captured in a study of cytomegalovirus exposure and HLA in healthy donors. Overall study results and limits: For TCR beta chains, V- and J-gene trimming was later linked to a missense DCLRE1C variant.

Concerning this clone itself: Its target is unknown.

Germline CDR1 and CDR2: SGHRS and YFSETQ. V was clipped by 4 bases and J by 8 bases; unmatched bases: 12. CDR3 length: 15 residues. PCR used 60 Vbeta primers and 13 Jbeta primers. TCRdb's copy holds only in-frame clones and misses some; the assay was immunoSEQ multiplex PCR. Of some 130,000 clones listed, roughly 8.8% are singletons. This receptor was obtained from a woman between 40 and 55 years old in good health and CMV-seropositive. The chain recombines TRBV5-1 with TRBJ2-1, with TRBD1 matching over 7 bases. The specimen sequenced was PBMCs. DNA for the CDR3: TGCGCCAGCAGCCCCCGGGACAGCAACGACGATGAGCAGTTCTTC. Its translation is CASSPRDSNDDEQFF.